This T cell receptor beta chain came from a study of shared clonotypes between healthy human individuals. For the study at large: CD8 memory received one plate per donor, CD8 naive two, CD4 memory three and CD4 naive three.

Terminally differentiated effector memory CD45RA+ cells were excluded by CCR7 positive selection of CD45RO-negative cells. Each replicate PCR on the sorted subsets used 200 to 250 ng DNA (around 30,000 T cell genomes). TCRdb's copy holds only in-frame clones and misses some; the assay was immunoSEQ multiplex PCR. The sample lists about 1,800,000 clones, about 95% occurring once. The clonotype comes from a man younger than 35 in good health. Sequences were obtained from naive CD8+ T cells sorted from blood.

The CDR3 DNA sequence: TGTGCCAGCAGCCAAGACAGGGGGTATGAAAAACTGTTTTTT. Translating gives CASSQDRGYEKLFF. The chain employs TRBV7-6 and TRBJ1-4, with 9 bases identical to TRBD1. This CDR3 has 14 residues. CDR1 and CDR2 from the germline V gene are SGHVS and FNYEAQ. With 5 bases clipped from V and 6 bases from J, the junction kept 4 bases outside the gene matches.